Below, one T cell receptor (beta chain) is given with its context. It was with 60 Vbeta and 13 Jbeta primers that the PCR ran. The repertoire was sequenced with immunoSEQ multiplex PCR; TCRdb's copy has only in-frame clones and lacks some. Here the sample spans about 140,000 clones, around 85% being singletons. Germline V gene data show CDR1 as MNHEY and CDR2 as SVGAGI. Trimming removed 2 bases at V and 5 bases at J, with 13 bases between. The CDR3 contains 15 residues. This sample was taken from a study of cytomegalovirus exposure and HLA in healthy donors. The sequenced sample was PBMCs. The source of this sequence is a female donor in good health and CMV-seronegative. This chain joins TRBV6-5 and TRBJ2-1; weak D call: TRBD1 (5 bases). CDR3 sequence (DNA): TGTGCCAGCAGTTACGGGGTTAGGGGCAACAATGAGCAGTTCTTC. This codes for CASSYGVRGNNEQFF.